One and the same sample provided the 29 T cell receptor beta chains below, sequenced in a study of shared clonotypes between healthy human individuals. Repertoires were generated with immunoSEQ multiplex PCR, while TCRdb's copy carries only in-frame clones and drops some. The data contain approximately 1,000,000 clones, about 72% of them singletons. The sample comprised memory CD4+ T cells from PBMCs. Indicated subset: CD45RA-negative fraction. The source of these receptors is a young man in good health. Some clones in this sample may be carry-over from other donors' samples.

The rearrangement uses TRBV5-1 and TRBJ2-6; D unresolved. V gave up 3 bases and J gave up 0 bases, with 13 bases separating them. This CDR3 region has 17 residues. Germline-derived CDR1 and CDR2 are SGHRS and YFSETQ. As DNA, the CDR3 is TGCGCCAGCAGCTCCGCCGCCAGTGACTCTGGGGCCAACGTCCTGACTTTC. It specifies CASSSAASDSGANVLTF.

The chain uses TRBV5-1 and TRBJ2-7; no reliable D call. CDR1 SGHRS and CDR2 YFSETQ come from the germline V gene. V lost 4 bases and J lost 2, with 19 bases in between. CDR3 length: 16 residues. The CDR3 loop is CASSLMGRPQTYEQYF. The CDR3 nucleotides read TGCGCCAGCAGCCTGATGGGCAGACCACAGACCTACGAGCAGTACTTC.

The chain combines TRBV18 with TRBJ1-1, with 8 bases that match TRBD1. The V and J ends lost 3 bases and 5 bases, in that order; junction bases with no gene match: 5. The CDR3 spans 14 residues. Germline CDR1 and CDR2: KGHSH and LQKENI. The CDR3 DNA reads as TGTGCCAGCTCACCGGACAGGGTTGGGACTGAAGCTTTCTTT. It codes for CASSPDRVGTEAFF. Based on the CDR3 plus reference TRBV18 and TRBJ1-1, the full variable domain is NAGVMQNPRHLVRRRGQEARLRCSPMKGHSHVYWYRQLPEEGLKFMVYLQKENIIDESGMPKERFSAEFPKEGPSILRIQQVVRGDSAAYFCASSPDRVGTEAFFGQGTRLTVV.

The chain recombines TRBV10-3 with TRBJ2-7, with D perhaps matching TRBD2 (6 bases). This CDR3 region has 15 residues. Trimming removed 10 bases at V and 0 bases at J, with 19 bases between. From germline, CDR1 is ENHRY and CDR2 SYGVKD. The CDR3 loop reads CATWRGPPSSYEQYF. CDR3 nucleotide sequence: TGTGCCACCTGGCGGGGCCCCCCTAGCTCCTACGAGCAGTACTTC.

There are many counts of this clone. The chain couples TRBV5-6 to TRBJ1-2; D might be TRBD1 (6 bases). The ends were cut back, 0 bases at V and 4 bases at J, with 13 bases in the middle. The CDR3 totals 15 residues. Germline CDR1 is SGHDT and CDR2 is YYEEEE. Written as DNA, the CDR3 is TGTGCCAGCAGCTTGGGACAGGTACACATCTATGGCTACACCTTC. Protein product: CASSLGQVHIYGYTF.

This clone was picked up many times. V is TRBV28 and J is TRBJ2-1; D gene uncertain. This CDR3 comprises 14 residues. Trimming shortened V by 3 bases and J by 6 bases, and 12 bases separated the two germline ends. Germline V lookup: CDR1 MDHEN, CDR2 SYDVKM. The CDR3 DNA follows: TGTGCCAGCAGTTTGGCAAGTAAGGTCAATGAGCAGTTCTTC. It encodes CASSLASKVNEQFF.

V and J are TRBV5-1 and TRBJ2-3; TRBD1 matches at 7 bases. Trimming cost V 4 bases and J 0 bases; bases outside gene matches: 5. The CDR3 extends over 15 amino acids. Germline V gene data show CDR1 as SGHRS and CDR2 as YFSETQ. The CDR3 DNA follows: TGCGCCAGCAGCACCGGACAGGCGAGCACAGATACGCAGTATTTT. This translates into CASSTGQASTDTQYF.

This clone was counted a single time. The chain couples TRBV6-1 to TRBJ1-1; no firm D call. V was cut by 0 bases and J by 0 bases, with 2 bases left in between. Germline lookup yields CDR1 MNHNS and CDR2 SASEGT. This CDR3 has 13 amino acids. The CDR3 protein is CASSEALNTEAFF. In DNA form, the CDR3 reads TGTGCCAGCAGTGAAGCGCTGAACACTGAAGCTTTCTTT.

The rearrangement joins TRBV28 to TRBJ1-5; TRBD1 aligns across 10 bases. This CDR3 is built from 15 residues. After removal of 6 bases from V and 7 bases from J, the junction contained 9 bases not matched to a gene. Germline V gives CDR1 MDHEN, CDR2 SYDVKM. CDR3 amino acids: CASSLGTGDTQPQHF. CDR3 DNA: TGTGCCAGCAGCCTCGGGACAGGGGATACGCAGCCCCAGCATTTT.

The sample holds a few counts of this clone. This chain links TRBV6-1 with TRBJ1-5; D remains ambiguous. This CDR3 contains 15 residues. The V gene's germline CDR1 is MNHNS and CDR2 SASEGT. Trimming pared 1 base from V and 3 bases from J, leaving 10 bases between. The DNA of the CDR3 is TGTGCCAGCAGTGAAGGGCAGGCATACAATCAGCCCCAGCATTTT. Amino acid sequence: CASSEGQAYNQPQHF.

The chain links TRBV4-2 to TRBJ1-4; 9 nucleotides agree with TRBD1. The V and J ends lost 1 base and 4 bases, in that order; junction bases with no gene match: 7. The CDR3 extends over 17 amino acids. Looked up from germline, CDR1 is LGHNA and CDR2 is YNFKEQ. In DNA form, the CDR3 reads TGTGCCAGCAGCCAAGTTGGTGCGGGACAGGGTAATGAAAAACTGTTTTTT. It encodes CASSQVGAGQGNEKLFF.

The chain uses TRBV30 and TRBJ2-5; 7 bases align to TRBD2. J was trimmed by 5 bases and V by 5 bases; bases with no gene match: 5. The germline V gene has CDR1 GTSNPN and CDR2 SVGIG (reference sequence). The length of the CDR3 is 12 residues. CDR3 protein: CAWGGGLETQYF. CDR3 sequence (DNA): TGTGCCTGGGGGGGAGGGTTGGAGACCCAGTACTTC.

The chain uses TRBV6-5 and TRBJ2-7; no reliable D call. V lost 7 bases to trimming and J lost 0 bases, with 16 bases between them. The CDR3 runs 15 residues. From germline, CDR1 is MNHEY and CDR2 SVGAGI. The CDR3 loop is CASKPGTISSYEQYF. CDR3 in DNA: TGTGCCAGCAAACCAGGAACAATCAGCTCCTACGAGCAGTACTTC.

On this clone itself: A read error is likely here: a far larger clone is one base away. The same CDR3 can be traced to other DNA sequences in this sample. The genes are TRBV2 and TRBJ2-7; TRBD2 matches 11 bases. Germline V gene lookup returns CDR1 SNHLY and CDR2 FYNNEI. This CDR3 comprises 15 residues. The CDR3 sequence is CATPGASGRSYEQYF. DNA of the CDR3: TGTGCCACACCCGGGGCTAGCGGGAGGTCCTACGAGCAGTACTTT. The variable domain in full, with the rest retrieved from reference TRBV2 and TRBJ2-7, is EPEVTQTPSHQVTQMGQEVILRCVPISNHLYFYWYRQILGQKVEFLVSFYNNEISEKSEIFDDQFSVERPDGSNFTLKIRSTKLEDSAMYFCATPGASGRSYEQYFGPGTRLTVT.

This chain links TRBV2 with TRBJ2-3; the match to TRBD2 covers 11 bases. CDR1 SNHLY and CDR2 FYNNEI come from the germline V gene. CDR3 length: 17 amino acids. The trim removed 6 bases at V and 2 bases at J, leaving 10 bases unmatched. The DNA for the CDR3 is TGTGCCAGCAGGAGAGGGGCGACTAGCGGGGTCACAGATACGCAGTATTTT. Its translation is CASRRGATSGVTDTQYF.

This chain uses TRBV5-1 with TRBJ1-5; 10 positions agree with TRBD1. The V gene end was trimmed by 0 bases and the J gene end by 7 bases; junction bases not matched to a gene: 1. The V gene's germline CDR1 is SGHRS and CDR2 YFSETQ. The CDR3 length is 14 residues. In nucleotides, the CDR3 is TGCGCCAGCAGCTTGGAGACAGGGGGCCAGCCCCAGCATTTT. Translation: CASSLETGGQPQHF. Supplemented by reference TRBV5-1 and TRBJ1-5, the full variable domain reads KAGVTQTPRYLIKTRGQQVTLSCSPISGHRSVSWYQQTPGQGLQFLFEYFSETQRNKGNFPGRFSGRQFSNSRSEMNVSTLELGDSALYLCASSLETGGQPQHFGDGTRLSIL.

This sequence joins TRBV29-1 and TRBJ2-3; weak D call: TRBD1 (6 bases). The CDR3 covers 17 residues. V was trimmed by 5 bases and J by 0 bases, leaving 21 bases between them. The germline CDR1 and CDR2 sequences are SQVTM and ANQGSEA. CDR3 in DNA: TGCAGCGTTTTTGATCGGTGGGACATACTTAGCACAGATACGCAGTATTTT. It specifies CSVFDRWDILSTDTQYF.

V usage is TRBV28 and J usage is TRBJ2-3; D uncertain. V lost 6 bases, J lost 1 base, and 5 bases lay in between. The CDR3 covers 12 residues. CDR1 and CDR2 from the germline V gene are MDHEN and SYDVKM. DNA of the CDR3: TGTGCCAGCAGACTACGCACAGATACGCAGTATTTT. This translates into CASRLRTDTQYF.

The DNA for the CDR3 is TGTGCCAGCAGCGAGACCGGGACCCGCGGAGAGACCCAGTACTTC. Its translation: CASSETGTRGETQYF. The chain links TRBV9 to TRBJ2-5, with D tentatively TRBD1 or TRBD2 (5 bases each). The V gene lost 3 bases and the J gene lost 4 bases, with 16 bases spanning the gap. Per germline, CDR1 SGDLS and CDR2 YYNGEE. CDR3 length: 15 residues.

This clone has a handful of counts. Within the sample, other DNA sequences also encode this same CDR3. The CDR3: CASRPGNYGYTF. CDR3 nucleotide sequence: TGTGCCAGCAGGCCCGGCAACTATGGCTACACCTTC. The chain employs TRBV28 and TRBJ1-2; the D is unclear. Trimming removed 6 bases from V and 2 bases from J, with 7 bases in between. Germline assignment: CDR1 MDHEN and CDR2 SYDVKM. CDR3 length: 12 residues.

The chain has TRBV19 and TRBJ2-7; 8 bases align to TRBD1. The CDR3 is 12 residues long. V gave up 8 bases and J gave up 7 bases; unmatched junction bases: 7. Germline CDR1 LNHDA, CDR2 SQIVND (reference sequence). CDR3 sequence: CASAQGAGEQYF. The CDR3 region has the DNA TGTGCCAGTGCCCAGGGGGCGGGGGAGCAGTACTTC.

The gene calls are TRBV14 and TRBJ2-7; 9 positions agree with TRBD2. This CDR3 is 15 amino acids long. Losses at the gene ends were 1 base for V and 6 bases for J; bases not matched to a gene: 7. CDR1 and CDR2 from the germline V gene are SGHDN and FVKESK. CDR3 in DNA: TGTGCCAGCAGCCAAGCTGTAGCGGGAGTGGCCGAGCAGTACTTC. This encodes CASSQAVAGVAEQYF.

The chain joins TRBV20-1 to TRBJ2-1; no reliable D call. The V end was cut by 1 base, the J end by 7 bases, with 5 bases between. The CDR3 is 11 amino acids. The germline gives CDR1 DFQATT, CDR2 SNEGSKA (reference sequence). The CDR3 nucleotides read TGCAGTGCTAGAGGGATGAATGAGCAGTTCTTC. Encoded protein: CSARGMNEQFF.

This clone was detected a few times. The gene calls are TRBV27 and TRBJ1-1; the D is unclear. Germline V lookup: CDR1 MNHEY, CDR2 SMNVEV (reference sequence). V lost 2 bases to trimming and J lost 1 base, with 11 bases between them. The CDR3 contains 15 residues. The CDR3 sequence is CASSLAGVRNTEAFF. Written as DNA, the CDR3 is TGTGCCAGCAGTTTAGCTGGGGTCAGGAACACTGAAGCTTTCTTT.

The table lists this clone with a count of one. The rearrangement links TRBV7-2 to TRBJ1-2; no reliable D call. Trimming left V 1 base short and J 5 bases short, with 11 bases between. The CDR3 length is 14 residues. CDR1 is SGHTA and CDR2 is FQGNSA in the germline V gene. CDR3 loop: CASSLGVSGYGYTF. The DNA of the CDR3 is TGTGCCAGCAGCTTAGGAGTATCAGGATATGGCTACACCTTC.

The CDR3 loop is CASSEESGLTYGYTF. CDR3 nucleotides: TGCGCCAGCAGTGAGGAATCAGGGCTCACCTATGGCTACACCTTC. The V call is TRBV10-1, the J call TRBJ1-2, with D tentatively TRBD1 (5 bases). This CDR3 has 15 residues. Germline values: CDR1 WNHNN, CDR2 SYGVQD (reference sequence). Trimming shortened V by 2 bases and J by 4 bases, and 14 bases separated the two germline ends.

The V gene is TRBV7-6, the J gene TRBJ1-2; D gene unclear. The V end was cut by 3 bases, the J end by 10 bases, with 9 bases between. This CDR3 spans 11 amino acids. CDR1 SGHVS and CDR2 FNYEAQ come from the germline V gene. The CDR3 loop is CASSLAGSYTF. DNA of the CDR3: TGTGCCAGCAGCTTGGCGGGTTCCTACACCTTC.

This clone was counted between two and nine times. The V and J genes are TRBV18 and TRBJ1-5; weak D call: TRBD1 (5 bases). The CDR3 runs 11 residues. Trimming took 4 bases from V and 9 from J, leaving 7 bases between them. Germline values: CDR1 KGHSH, CDR2 LQKENI. The CDR3 loop reads CASSQTGPQHF. The CDR3 DNA reads TGTGCCAGCTCACAAACAGGGCCCCAGCATTTT.

This chain joins TRBV6-4 and TRBJ2-1, with no clear D. The V gene's germline CDR1 is MRHNA and CDR2 SNTAGT. The V and J ends lost 0 bases and 6 bases respectively, with 9 bases between them. The CDR3 covers 14 residues. CDR3 DNA: TGTGCCAGCAGTGACTCGATAAGGTCCAATGAGCAGTTCTTC. Protein sequence: CASSDSIRSNEQFF.